Described below is a single TCR beta chain sequence and its context. Antigen: not known. The sample is drawn from a study of T-cell memory formation after mild COVID-19. Study background: TCR clustering was largely donor specific.

Using constant-segment primers, 5'RACE produced TCR alpha and TCR beta cDNA libraries carrying sample barcodes and UMIs. TCRdb fed the 5' RACE reads into MiXCR, producing one record per CDR3 protein. This table holds about 210,000 distinct CDR3 sequences, about 11% found once. Study results and limitations: Largely, contracting CD4+ clones fell within CM and EM, and contracting CD8+ clones within EMRA. Balance between CD4 and CD8 was seen in clones contracting day 15 to 85, and a CD4+ lean was seen in later expanders.

This clonotype was obtained from a man between 18 and 29 years old who had mild COVID-19 (a few samples of this study predate the infection). Cell type and time point are not known. The sample was PBMCs or a T cell subset sorted from them (not recorded which).

The CDR3 protein is CASSYLGSGVDEQYV. CDR3 nucleotide sequence: TGTGCCAGCAGTTACTTAGGGAGCGGGGTCGACGAGCAGTACGTC. The V gene is TRBV6-6, the J gene TRBJ2-7; 7 bases match TRBD2. This CDR3 has 15 amino acids. V lost 1 base and J lost 5; bases outside the gene matches: 8. The V gene's germline CDR1 is MNHNY and CDR2 SVGAGI (reference sequence).